This T cell receptor (beta chain) is drawn from a study of CD8 T cells in Susac syndrome (dated by TCRdb to between 2017 and 2020). With respect to the entire study: Whether CD8+ T cell activation and differentiation in Susac syndrome was antigen driven was tested using repertoire sequencing. The study compared CD8+ T cell repertoire clonality among 12 healthy donors, 14 Susac syndrome patients and 15 or so multiple sclerosis patients. General study outcomes and caveats: The study acknowledged that relatively few individuals were included in the TCR sequencing and HLA analysis.

RNA was extracted using the RNeasy kit, and roughly 0.45 to 1 microgram was reverse transcribed with random hexamers. TCR beta CDR3 regions were amplified with the immunoSEQ multiplex PCR assay covering 54 Vbeta and 13 Jbeta segments. Bias from PCR amplification was corrected by using a synthetic template baseline for primer optimization and for computational correction. On the authors' methods: Reads were annotated to V, D and J genes per IMGT and analyzed with immunoSEQ Analyzer, keeping only productive sequences. Clonality was calculated as one minus the Shannon entropy normalized by log2 of the number of productive unique sequences. For each patient and control, public and private clones were evaluated among the 100 most prevalent clones. Clones were defined as Susac-specific when absent from the healthy and MS cohorts, from roughly 1,000 published viral clones and from other ImmuneACCESS disease sequences. In TCRdb, the public reads were trimmed at Q25 with fastp and aligned with MiXCR, with productive beta chains retained. When rows share a CDR3 protein, they turn into one entry using the most common DNA and genes. The V and J calls were not made by the authors but by TCRdb's processing. For this sample the table gives 250,000 to 300,000 distinct CDR3 sequences, of which around 83% were detected only once. Jointly, the top ten make up approximately 0.11% of the sample.

Taken from the germline V gene (reference sequence), the CDR1 and CDR2 loops are SGHAT and FQDESV. The CDR3, cysteine through phenylalanine, is 17 amino acids long. Of the read, only the CDR3 DNA is kept; its 51 bases are in frame from base 1. The V end gives up 5 bases and the J end 2 bases, leaving 13 bases in the junction not matched to a gene. In its sample, this clonotype was seen a few times. What antigen it recognizes has not been identified. No qualities accompany the bases; no much larger clone lies one base away. High-throughput TCR beta sequencing profiled peripheral blood CD8+ and CD4+ T cells from healthy donors, Susac syndrome patients and multiple sclerosis patients. Treatment-naive patients with stable or active relapsing-remitting disease fulfilling revised McDonald criteria were used as multiple sclerosis controls. Bulk CD8+ and CD4+ T cells were purified by magnetic negative isolation, while CD8+ TEMRA cells were enriched using FACS. Blood was drawn into EDTA tubes, processed within 24 hours, and PBMCs were isolated by density gradient centrifugation. PBMCs destined for TCR sequencing were cryopreserved in liquid nitrogen and later thawed in a 37 °C water bath. The sorted or isolated CD4+, CD8+ and CD8+ TEMRA cells had a purity of 90% or higher.

The specimen sequenced was CD8+ T cells from PBMCs. The rearrangement combines TRBV11-1 with TRBJ2-7, with 9 bases matching TRBD1. The TCR was taken from a human donor with multiple sclerosis. The CDR3 protein: CASSGSGGQGTAYEQYF. The DNA is as follows: TGTGCCAGCAGCGGAAGTGGGGGACAGGGAACAGCCTACGAGCAGTACTTC.